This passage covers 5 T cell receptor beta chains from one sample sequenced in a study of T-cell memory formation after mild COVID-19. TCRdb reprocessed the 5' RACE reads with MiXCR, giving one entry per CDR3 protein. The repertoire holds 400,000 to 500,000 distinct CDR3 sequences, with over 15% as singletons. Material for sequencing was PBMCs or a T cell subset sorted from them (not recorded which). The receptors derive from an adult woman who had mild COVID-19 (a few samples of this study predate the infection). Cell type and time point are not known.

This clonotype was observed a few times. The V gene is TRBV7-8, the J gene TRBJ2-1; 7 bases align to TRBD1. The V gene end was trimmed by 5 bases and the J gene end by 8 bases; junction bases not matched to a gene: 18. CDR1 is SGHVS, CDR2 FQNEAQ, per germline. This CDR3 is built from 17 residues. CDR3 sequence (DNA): TGTGCCAGCAGCGTACCAATAACGACAGGGATTAACGATGAGCAGTTCTTC. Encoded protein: CASSVPITTGINDEQFF. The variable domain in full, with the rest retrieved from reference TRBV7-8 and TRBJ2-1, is GAGVSQSPRYKVAKRGQDVALRCDPISGHVSLFWYQQALGQGPEFLTYFQNEAQLDKSGLPSDRFFAERPEGSVSTLKIQRTQQEDSAVYLCASSVPITTGINDEQFFGPGTRLTVL.

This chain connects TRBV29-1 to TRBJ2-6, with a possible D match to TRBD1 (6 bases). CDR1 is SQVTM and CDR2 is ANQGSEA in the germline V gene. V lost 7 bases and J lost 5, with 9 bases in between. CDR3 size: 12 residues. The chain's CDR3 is CSAQGRANVLTF. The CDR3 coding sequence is TGCAGCGCCCAGGGGCGGGCCAACGTCCTGACTTTC.

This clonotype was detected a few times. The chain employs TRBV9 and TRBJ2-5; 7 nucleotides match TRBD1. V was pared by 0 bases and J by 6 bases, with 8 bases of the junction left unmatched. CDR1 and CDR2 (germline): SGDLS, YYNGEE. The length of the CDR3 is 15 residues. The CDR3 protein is CASSVDNRGRQTQYF. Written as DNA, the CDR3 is TGTGCCAGCAGCGTAGACAACAGGGGTAGGCAGACCCAGTACTTC.

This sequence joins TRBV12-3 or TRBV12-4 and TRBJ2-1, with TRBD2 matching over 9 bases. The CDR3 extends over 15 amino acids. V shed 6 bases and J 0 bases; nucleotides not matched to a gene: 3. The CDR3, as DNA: TGTGCCAGCAGGTATAGCGGGAGCTCCTACAATGAGCAGTTCTTC. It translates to CASRYSGSSYNEQFF.

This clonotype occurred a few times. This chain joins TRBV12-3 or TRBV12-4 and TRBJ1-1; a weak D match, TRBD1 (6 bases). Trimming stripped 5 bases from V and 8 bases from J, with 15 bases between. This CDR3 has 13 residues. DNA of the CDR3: TGTGCCAGCAGTCCAGGGACACCGCCGGAAGCTTTCTTT. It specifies CASSPGTPPEAFF.